What follows are 2 T cell receptor beta chains derived from one specimen sequenced in a study of T cell changes during pregnancy in multiple sclerosis. Generated by immunoSEQ multiplex PCR, the TCRdb table keeps only in-frame clones and is missing some. The profile shows tens of thousands of clones, around 92% of them singletons. The material was CD4+ T cells from peripheral blood mononuclear cells, obtained in the second trimester of pregnancy. These receptors were collected from a female donor with multiple sclerosis, enrolled in a pregnancy study.

The chain couples TRBV23-1 to TRBJ2-2, with TRBD2 identical over 14 bases. TRBV23-1 is marked as an open reading frame, function uncertain. V lost 4 bases, J lost 3 bases, and 10 bases stayed unmatched. There are 19 residues in the CDR3. CDR3 coding DNA: TGCGCCAGCAGTCCTACGGGACTAGCGGGAGTTTGGTACACCGGGGAGCTGTTTTTT. Residues: CASSPTGLAGVWYTGELFF.

The CDR3 DNA follows: TGTGCCAGCAGTCTCAAAAAGCTGAGGGGGCGCGGGACCCAGTACTTC. Its translation: CASSLKKLRGRGTQYF. The chain recombines TRBV27 with TRBJ2-5; 7 nucleotides line up with TRBD1. V was clipped by 5 bases and J by 7 bases; unmatched bases: 16. The CDR3 is 16 amino acids. CDR1 and CDR2 from the germline V gene are MNHEY and SMNVEV (reference sequence).